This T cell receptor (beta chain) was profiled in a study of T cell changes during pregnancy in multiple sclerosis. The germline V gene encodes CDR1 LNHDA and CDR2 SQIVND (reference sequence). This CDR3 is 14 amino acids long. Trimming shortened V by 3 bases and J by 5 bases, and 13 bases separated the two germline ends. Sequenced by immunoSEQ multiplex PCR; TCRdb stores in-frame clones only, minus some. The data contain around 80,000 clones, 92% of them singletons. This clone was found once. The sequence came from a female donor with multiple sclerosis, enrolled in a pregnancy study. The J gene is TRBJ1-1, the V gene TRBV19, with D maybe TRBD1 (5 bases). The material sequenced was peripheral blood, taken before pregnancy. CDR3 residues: CASSIWGLETEAFF. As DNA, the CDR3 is TGTGCCAGTAGTATTTGGGGCTTGGAAACTGAAGCTTTCTTT. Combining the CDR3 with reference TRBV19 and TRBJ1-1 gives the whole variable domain DGGITQSPKYLFRKEGQNVTLSCEQNLNHDAMYWYRQDPGQGLRLIYYSQIVNDFQKGDIAEGYSVSREKKESFPLTVTSAQKNPTAFYLCASSIWGLETEAFFGQGTRLTVV.